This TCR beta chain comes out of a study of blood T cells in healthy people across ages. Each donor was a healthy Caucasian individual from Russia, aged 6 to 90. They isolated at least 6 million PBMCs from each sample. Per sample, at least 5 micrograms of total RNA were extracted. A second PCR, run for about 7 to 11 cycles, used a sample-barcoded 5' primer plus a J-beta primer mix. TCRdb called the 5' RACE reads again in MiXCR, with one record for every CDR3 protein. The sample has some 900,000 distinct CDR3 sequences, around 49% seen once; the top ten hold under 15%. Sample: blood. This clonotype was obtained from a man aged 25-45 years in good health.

The CDR3 bases are TGTGCCAGCAGCCAAACCCGCGAAGGGTCTGAAGCTTTCTTT. Its translation is CASSQTREGSEAFF. The chain combines TRBV3-1 with TRBJ1-1; D gene uncertain. Trimming cost V 2 bases and J 6 bases, with 13 bases left between them. Germline V CDR1 and CDR2: LGHDT, YNNKEL (reference sequence). The CDR3 has 14 amino acids.